This T cell receptor beta chain was found in a study of T cell responses to AZD1222 COVID-19 vaccine. Assay: immunoSEQ multiplex PCR; the TCRdb copy retains only in-frame clones and omits some. The data hold about 93,000 clones, with 89% observed a single time. The J segment lost 4 bases and the V segment lost 7 bases, leaving 6 bases of the junction unmatched. The CDR3 is made up of 14 amino acids. Per germline, CDR1 LNHDA and CDR2 SQIVND (reference sequence). The chain recombines TRBV19 with TRBJ1-2, with TRBD1 matching over 10 bases. Sequencing was performed on peripheral blood, taken on day 0 of MenACWY control vaccination. This TCR was sampled from an adult in good health. The CDR3 here is CASTRDRGGYGYTF. In nucleotides, the CDR3 is TGTGCCAGTACCCGGGACAGGGGAGGCTATGGCTACACCTTC.